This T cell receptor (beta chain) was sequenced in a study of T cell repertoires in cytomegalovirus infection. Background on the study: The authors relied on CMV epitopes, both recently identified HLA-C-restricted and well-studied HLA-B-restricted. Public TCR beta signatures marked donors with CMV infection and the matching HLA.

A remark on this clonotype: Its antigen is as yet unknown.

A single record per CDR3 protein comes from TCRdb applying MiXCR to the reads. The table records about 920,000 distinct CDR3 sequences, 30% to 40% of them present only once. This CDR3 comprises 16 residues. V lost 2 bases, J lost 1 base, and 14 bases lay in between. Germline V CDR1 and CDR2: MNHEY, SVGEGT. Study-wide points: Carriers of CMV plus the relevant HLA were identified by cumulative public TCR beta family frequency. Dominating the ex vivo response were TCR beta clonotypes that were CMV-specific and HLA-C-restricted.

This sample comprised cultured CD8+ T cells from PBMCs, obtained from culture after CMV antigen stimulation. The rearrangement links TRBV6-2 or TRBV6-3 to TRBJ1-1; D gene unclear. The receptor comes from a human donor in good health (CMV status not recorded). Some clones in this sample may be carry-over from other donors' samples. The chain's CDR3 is CASSYPLEVGNTEAFF. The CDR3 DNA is TGTGCCAGCAGTTACCCCCTCGAGGTTGGGAACACTGAAGCTTTCTTT.